This T cell receptor (beta chain) was captured in a study of blood T cell repertoires in COVID-19. The wider study: PBMCs, B-cell-depleted T cells, or T cells provided the cDNA or gDNA that made up the material.

J was trimmed by 2 bases and V by 3 bases; bases with no gene match: 7. Germline loops: CDR1 SGHRS, CDR2 YFSETQ. CDR3 length: 16 amino acids. As processed by the authors: Counts of nucleated cells, estimated from reference gene primer amplification, were obtained. Assay used: immunoSEQ multiplex PCR; TCRdb lists only in-frame clones, some missing. The V and J calls and clone size are taken from that table; D and trimming were inferred from the DNA. Found here are 50,000 to 75,000 clones, about four fifths of them singletons; the top ten hold about 26%. The receptor comes from a woman of 80 years or more with active or convalescent COVID-19. This sequence joins TRBV5-1 and TRBJ2-3; the match to TRBD2 covers 9 bases. The sequenced sample consisted of peripheral blood. The CDR3 region has the DNA TGCGCCAGCAGCTCGGGGGGACTAGCCTCCACAGATACGCAGTATTTT. Translation gives CASSSGGLASTDTQYF.